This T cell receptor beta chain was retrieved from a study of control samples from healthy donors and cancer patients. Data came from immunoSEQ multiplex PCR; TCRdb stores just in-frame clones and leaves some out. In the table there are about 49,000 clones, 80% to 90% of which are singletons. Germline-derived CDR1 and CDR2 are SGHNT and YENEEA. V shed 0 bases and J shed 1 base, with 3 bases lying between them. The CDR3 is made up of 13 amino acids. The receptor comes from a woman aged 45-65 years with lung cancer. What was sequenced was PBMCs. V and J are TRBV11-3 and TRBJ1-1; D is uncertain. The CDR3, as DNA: TGTGCCAGCAGCTTAGAGGCGAACACTGAAGCTTTCTTT. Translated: CASSLEANTEAFF.